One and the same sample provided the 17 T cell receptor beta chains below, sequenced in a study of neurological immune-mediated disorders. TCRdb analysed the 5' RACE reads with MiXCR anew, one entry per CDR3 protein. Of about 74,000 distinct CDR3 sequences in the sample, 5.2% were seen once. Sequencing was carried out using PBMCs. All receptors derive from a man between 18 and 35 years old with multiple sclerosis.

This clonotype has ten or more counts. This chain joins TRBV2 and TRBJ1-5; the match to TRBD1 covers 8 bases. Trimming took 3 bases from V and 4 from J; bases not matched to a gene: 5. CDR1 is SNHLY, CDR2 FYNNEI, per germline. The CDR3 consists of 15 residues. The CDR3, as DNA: TGTGCCAGCAGTGATCGGGGACAGGCTAATCAGCCCCAGCATTTT. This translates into CASSDRGQANQPQHF. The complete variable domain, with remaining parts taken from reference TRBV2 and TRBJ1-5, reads EPEVTQTPSHQVTQMGQEVILRCVPISNHLYFYWYRQILGQKVEFLVSFYNNEISEKSEIFDDQFSVERPDGSNFTLKIRSTKLEDSAMYFCASSDRGQANQPQHFGDGTRLSIL.

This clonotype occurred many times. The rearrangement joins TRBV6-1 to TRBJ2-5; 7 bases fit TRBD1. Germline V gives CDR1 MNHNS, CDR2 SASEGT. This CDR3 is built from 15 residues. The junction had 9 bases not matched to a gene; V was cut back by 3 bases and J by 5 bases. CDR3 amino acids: CASSEIQGFRETQYF. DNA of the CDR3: TGTGCCAGCAGTGAGATACAGGGGTTTCGGGAGACCCAGTACTTC.

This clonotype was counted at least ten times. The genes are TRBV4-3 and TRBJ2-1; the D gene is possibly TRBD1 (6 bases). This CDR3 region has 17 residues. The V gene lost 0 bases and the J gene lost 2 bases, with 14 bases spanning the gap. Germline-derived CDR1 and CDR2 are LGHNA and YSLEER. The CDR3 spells CASSQDQGQQPYNEQFF. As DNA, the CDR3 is TGCGCCAGCAGCCAAGATCAGGGGCAGCAGCCCTACAATGAGCAGTTCTTC.

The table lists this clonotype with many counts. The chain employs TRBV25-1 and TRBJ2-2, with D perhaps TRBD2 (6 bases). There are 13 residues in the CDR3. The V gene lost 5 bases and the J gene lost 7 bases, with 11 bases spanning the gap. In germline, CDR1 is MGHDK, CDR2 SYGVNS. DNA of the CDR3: TGTGCCAGCAGTTTTAGCGGAAGCGGGGAGCTGTTTTTT. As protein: CASSFSGSGELFF.

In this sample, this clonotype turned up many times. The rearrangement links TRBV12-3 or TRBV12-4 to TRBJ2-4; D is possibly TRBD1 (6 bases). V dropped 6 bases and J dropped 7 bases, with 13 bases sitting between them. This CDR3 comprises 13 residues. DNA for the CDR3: TGTGCCAGCAGCCGCCGCACAGGGAACATTCAGTACTTC. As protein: CASSRRTGNIQYF.

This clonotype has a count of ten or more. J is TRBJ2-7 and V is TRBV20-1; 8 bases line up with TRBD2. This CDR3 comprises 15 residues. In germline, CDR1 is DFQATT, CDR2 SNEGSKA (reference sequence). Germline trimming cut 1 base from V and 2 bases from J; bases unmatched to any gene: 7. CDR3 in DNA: TGCAGTGCTAGAGGGGGTAGCGGGACCCCCTACGAGCAGTACTTC. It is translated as CSARGGSGTPYEQYF.

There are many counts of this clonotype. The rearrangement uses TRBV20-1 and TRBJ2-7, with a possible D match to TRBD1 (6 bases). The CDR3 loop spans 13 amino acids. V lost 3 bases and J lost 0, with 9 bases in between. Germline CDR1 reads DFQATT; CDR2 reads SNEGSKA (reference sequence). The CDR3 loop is CSASRDNSYEQYF. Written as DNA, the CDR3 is TGCAGTGCTAGCCGGGACAACTCCTACGAGCAGTACTTC.

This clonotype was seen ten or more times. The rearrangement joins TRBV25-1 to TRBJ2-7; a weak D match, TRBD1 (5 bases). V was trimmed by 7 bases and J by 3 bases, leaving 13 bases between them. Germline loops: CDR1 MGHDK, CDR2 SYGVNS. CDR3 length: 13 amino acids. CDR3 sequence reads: CASTPGASYEQYF. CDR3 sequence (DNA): TGTGCCAGCACCCCTGGGGCGAGCTACGAGCAGTACTTC.

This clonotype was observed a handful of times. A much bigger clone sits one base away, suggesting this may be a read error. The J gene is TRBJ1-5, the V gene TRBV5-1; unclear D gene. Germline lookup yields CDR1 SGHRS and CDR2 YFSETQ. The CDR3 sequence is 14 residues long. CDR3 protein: CASSLGQPPLPQNF. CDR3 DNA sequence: TGCGCCAGCAGCTTGGGCCAGCCGCCTTTACCACAGAATTTT.

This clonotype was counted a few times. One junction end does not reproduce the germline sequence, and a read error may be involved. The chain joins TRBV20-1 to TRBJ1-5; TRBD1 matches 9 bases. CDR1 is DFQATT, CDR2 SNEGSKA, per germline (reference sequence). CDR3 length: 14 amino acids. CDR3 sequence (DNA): TGCAGTGCGGGGGGGACAGGGCTTAGTCAGCCCCAGAATTTT. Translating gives CSAGGTGLSQPQNF.

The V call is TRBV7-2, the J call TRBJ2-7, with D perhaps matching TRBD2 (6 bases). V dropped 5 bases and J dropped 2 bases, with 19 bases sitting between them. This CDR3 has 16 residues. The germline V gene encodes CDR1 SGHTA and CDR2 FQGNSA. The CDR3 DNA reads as TGTGCCAGCAGCCCAGCGTCCGGCGGGACCCCCTACGAGCAGTACTTC. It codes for CASSPASGGTPYEQYF.

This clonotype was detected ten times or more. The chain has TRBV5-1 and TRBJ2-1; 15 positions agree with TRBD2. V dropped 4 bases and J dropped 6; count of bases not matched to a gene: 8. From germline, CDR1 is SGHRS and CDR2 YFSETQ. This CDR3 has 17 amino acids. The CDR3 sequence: CASSPRRTSGGANEQFF. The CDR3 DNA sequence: TGCGCCAGCAGCCCAAGAAGGACTAGCGGGGGGGCCAATGAGCAGTTCTTC. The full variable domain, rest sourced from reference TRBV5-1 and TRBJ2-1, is KAGVTQTPRYLIKTRGQQVTLSCSPISGHRSVSWYQQTPGQGLQFLFEYFSETQRNKGNFPGRFSGRQFSNSRSEMNVSTLELGDSALYLCASSPRRTSGGANEQFFGPGTRLTVL.

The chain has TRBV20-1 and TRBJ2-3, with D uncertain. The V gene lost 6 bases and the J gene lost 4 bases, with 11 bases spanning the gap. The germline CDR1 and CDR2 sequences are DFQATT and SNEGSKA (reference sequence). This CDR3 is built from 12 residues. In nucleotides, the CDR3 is TGCAGTGCCAGGCCGGCGGCAGATACGCAGTATTTT. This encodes CSARPAADTQYF.

CDR3 DNA: TGCAGCGTAAAAATTCAGGGGGCGTCAGTCTATGGCTACACCTTC. Amino acid sequence: CSVKIQGASVYGYTF. J is TRBJ1-2 and V is TRBV29-1; TRBD1 agrees at 8 bases. The germline CDR1 and CDR2 sequences are SQVTM and ANQGSEA. Trimming cost V 6 bases and J 4 bases; bases outside gene matches: 13. The CDR3 is 15 residues long.

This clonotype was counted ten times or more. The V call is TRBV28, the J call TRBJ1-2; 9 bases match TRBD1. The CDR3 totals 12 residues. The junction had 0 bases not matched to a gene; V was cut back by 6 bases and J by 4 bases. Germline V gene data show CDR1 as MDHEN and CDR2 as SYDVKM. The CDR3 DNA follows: TGTGCCAGCAGGACAGGGGGCTATGGCTACACCTTC. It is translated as CASRTGGYGYTF.

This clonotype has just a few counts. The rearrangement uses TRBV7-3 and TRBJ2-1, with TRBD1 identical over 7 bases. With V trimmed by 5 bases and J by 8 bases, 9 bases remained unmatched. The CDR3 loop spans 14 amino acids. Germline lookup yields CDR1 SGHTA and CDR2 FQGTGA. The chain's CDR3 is CASSPKRDRHEQFF. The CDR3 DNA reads TGTGCCAGCAGCCCGAAAAGGGACAGACATGAGCAGTTCTTC.

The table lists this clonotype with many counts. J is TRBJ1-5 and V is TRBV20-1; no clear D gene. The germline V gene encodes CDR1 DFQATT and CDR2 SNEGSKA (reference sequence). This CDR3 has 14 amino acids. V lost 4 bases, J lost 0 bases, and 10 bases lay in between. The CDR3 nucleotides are TGCAGTGCTACCAGAGTAAATAGCAATCAGCCCCAGCATTTT. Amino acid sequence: CSATRVNSNQPQHF.